Listed below are T cell receptor beta chains from one sample, sequenced in a study of blood T cells in healthy people across ages. From the 5' RACE reads, TCRdb called clonotypes with MiXCR, one entry per CDR3 protein. Seen here are approximately 2,000,000 distinct CDR3 sequences, approximately 40% observed once, and the top ten hold about 23%. The sample consisted of blood. Receptors were obtained from a human donor in good health. CDR3s include the opening cysteine and the closing phenylalanine or tryptophan. A D gene is named only where the DNA matches it firmly. Rows may omit the clone size; those that give it use once, few, many or a size class.

few	TRBD2	TRBV7-2	TRBJ2-1	CASGPSGEYNEQFF	TGTGCCAGCGGGCCTAGCGGGGAGTACAATGAGCAGTTCTTC
.	TRBD1	TRBV20-1	TRBJ2-5	CSATTPTGGAETQYF	TGCAGTGCTACGACCCCGACAGGGGGTGCAGAGACCCAGTACTTC
.	.	TRBV7-9	TRBJ2-1	CASSLGEETQFF	TGTGCCAGCAGCCTAGGGGAGGAGACCCAGTTCTTC
.	.	TRBV15	TRBJ1-5	CATSRDINYNQPQHF	TGTGCCACCAGCAGAGACATTAATTACAATCAGCCCCAGCATTTT
.	.	TRBV20-1	TRBJ2-3	CSASGFADTQYF	TGCAGTGCTAGTGGGTTTGCAGATACGCAGTATTTT
.	TRBD2	TRBV10-3	TRBJ2-7	CAISPKTSGGEQYF	TGTGCCATCAGTCCCAAGACTAGCGGGGGAGAGCAGTACTTC
.	TRBD1	TRBV7-2	TRBJ2-3	CASSPETGGRILDTQYF	TGTGCCAGCAGCCCGGAGACAGGGGGTCGAATCTTAGATACGCAGTATTTT
.	.	TRBV11-2	TRBJ2-1	CASSLVLHRQSGDEQFF	TGTGCCAGCAGCTTAGTGTTGCATCGGCAATCAGGGGATGAGCAGTTCTTC
.	.	TRBV11-2	TRBJ2-1	CASSLDLGGDSSEQFF	TGTGCCAGCAGCTTAGATCTTGGGGGTGACAGTTCTGAGCAGTTCTTC
few	.	TRBV4-3	TRBJ2-5	CASSRKGHPQETQYF	TGCGCCAGCAGCCGAAAGGGACACCCACAAGAGACCCAGTACTTC
.	TRBD1	TRBV20-1	TRBJ2-7	CSGAPGQITYEQYF	TGCAGTGGAGCCCCGGGACAGATAACCTACGAGCAGTACTTC
few	TRBD2	TRBV6-5	TRBJ2-3	CASSYSLREHTDTQYF	TGTGCCAGCAGTTACTCGCTGCGGGAGCACACAGATACGCAGTATTTT
few	.	TRBV6-5	TRBJ1-2	CASFSGGGYTF	TGTGCCAGCTTTTCGGGGGGAGGCTACACCTTC
.	.	TRBV9	TRBJ2-3	CATGSLLSTDTQYF	TGTGCCACCGGTAGTCTACTCAGCACAGATACGCAGTATTTT
.	.	TRBV18	TRBJ1-1	CASSPAAVNTEAFF	TGTGCCAGCTCACCGGCGGCCGTGAACACTGAAGCTTTCTTT
.	.	TRBV20-1	TRBJ2-3	CSATRQASTDTQYF	TGCAGTGCTACCCGACAGGCCAGCACAGATACGCAGTATTTT
few	.	TRBV6-6	TRBJ1-2	CASRWGDYGYTF	TGTGCCAGCAGGTGGGGAGACTATGGCTACACCTTC
many	TRBD2	TRBV5-1	TRBJ2-1	CASSLESGGRNEQFF	TGCGCCAGCAGCTTGGAGAGCGGGGGCCGAAATGAGCAGTTCTTC
few	TRBD2	TRBV29-1	TRBJ2-4	CSVGAGDAKNIQYF	TGCAGCGTAGGCGCGGGGGACGCCAAAAACATTCAGTACTTC
.	.	TRBV25-1	TRBJ1-1	CASSPPGIRRSRVNTEAFF	TGTGCCAGCAGTCCCCCGGGCATCCGCAGGTCCAGGGTGAACACTGAAGCTTTCTTT
few	.	TRBV9	TRBJ2-1	CASSVDGANNEQFF	TGTGCCAGCAGCGTAGATGGGGCGAACAATGAGCAGTTCTTC
.	.	TRBV20-1	TRBJ1-1	CSAYPAGYTEAFF	TGCAGTGCCTATCCAGCGGGCTACACTGAAGCTTTCTTT
.	.	TRBV7-8	TRBJ1-2	CASSHPRGEYNYGYTF	TGTGCCAGCAGCCACCCACGGGGCGAATATAACTATGGCTACACCTTC
.	TRBD1	TRBV2	TRBJ1-2	CASSRNSGTGLAHGYTF	TGTGCCAGCAGTCGAAATTCGGGGACAGGGCTCGCCCATGGCTACACCTTC
.	TRBD2	TRBV27	TRBJ2-1	CASSSQTSGGGHEQFF	TGTGCCAGCAGTTCCCAAACTAGCGGGGGGGGACATGAGCAGTTCTTC
few	TRBD1	TRBV7-2	TRBJ1-5	CASSAQAGTVNQPQHF	TGTGCCAGCAGCGCACAGGCAGGGACAGTCAATCAGCCCCAGCATTTT
.	.	TRBV7-3	TRBJ2-2	CASSPGQATGELFF	TGTGCCAGCAGCCCAGGGCAGGCCACCGGGGAGCTGTTTTTT
few	.	TRBV4-3	TRBJ2-2	CASSQEFRPETGELFF	TGCGCCAGCAGCCAAGAGTTCAGGCCCGAGACCGGGGAGCTGTTTTTT
.	.	TRBV7-3	TRBJ2-3	CASSLRARSDTQYF	TGTGCCAGCAGCTTAAGGGCCCGTTCAGATACGCAGTATTTT
.	TRBD2	TRBV11-2	TRBJ2-1	CASSRTRNNEQFF	TGTGCCAGCAGCCGGACTAGAAACAATGAGCAGTTCTTC
.	.	TRBV11-2	TRBJ1-5	CASSAGGNRNQPQHF	TGTGCCAGCAGCGCTGGGGGGAATCGAAATCAGCCCCAGCATTTT
.	.	TRBV18	TRBJ2-7	CASSPVEGPYEQYF	TGTGCCAGCTCACCAGTTGAGGGGCCCTACGAGCAGTACTTC
.	.	TRBV6-2/TRBV6-3	TRBJ1-1	CASSYVEGAEAFF	TGTGCCAGCAGTTACGTGGAGGGGGCTGAAGCTTTCTTT
.	.	TRBV20-1	TRBJ2-4	CSASPTGRIFGNIQYF	TGCAGTGCTAGCCCGACAGGGAGGATATTCGGAAACATTCAGTACTTC
.	.	TRBV5-1	TRBJ2-5	CASSLALPGMGETQYF	TGCGCCAGCAGCTTGGCCCTACCAGGGATGGGGGAGACCCAGTACTTC
few	.	TRBV6-5	TRBJ1-1	CASSYGFQGPEAFF	TGTGCCAGCAGTTACGGGTTTCAGGGCCCTGAAGCTTTCTTT
.	.	TRBV5-1	TRBJ2-3	CASSLEASFDTQYF	TGCGCCAGCAGCTTGGAGGCTAGCTTCGATACGCAGTATTTT
few	.	TRBV12-3/TRBV12-4	TRBJ2-7	CASSFDRSRYEQYF	TGTGCCAGCAGTTTTGATAGGAGTAGGTACGAGCAGTACTTC
once	TRBD1	TRBV18	TRBJ2-7	CASSEGASWTYEQYF	TGTGCCAGCTCAGAGGGGGCGAGTTGGACCTACGAGCAGTACTTC
.	TRBD2	TRBV5-1	TRBJ2-1	CASSTAGGTYNEQFF	TGCGCCAGCAGCACCGCGGGGGGTACCTACAATGAGCAGTTCTTC
few	.	TRBV29-1	TRBJ2-3	CSVDPVSTDTQYF	TGCAGCGTTGACCCGGTCAGTACAGATACGCAGTATTTT
once	.	TRBV7-9	TRBJ2-2	CASSFWENTGELFF	TGTGCCAGCAGCTTTTGGGAGAACACCGGGGAGCTGTTTTTT
few	TRBD1	TRBV20-1	TRBJ1-4	CSAKGQAEEKLFF	TGCAGTGCTAAGGGACAGGCGGAGGAAAAACTGTTTTTT
.	.	TRBV7-9	TRBJ2-2	CASSLFGGSNTGELFF	TGTGCCAGCAGCTTATTCGGGGGCAGTAACACCGGGGAGCTGTTTTTT
.	TRBD1	TRBV7-9	TRBJ1-2	CASSKNRDRAGIGYTF	TGTGCCAGCAGCAAAAACCGGGACAGGGCGGGGATCGGCTACACCTTC
few	TRBD2	TRBV20-1	TRBJ2-3	CSARTSGGRDTQYF	TGCAGTGCTAGGACTAGCGGGGGGCGAGATACGCAGTATTTT
few	.	TRBV2	TRBJ2-7	CASSEALGNVYEQYF	TGTGCCAGCAGTGAAGCGCTAGGGAACGTCTACGAGCAGTACTTC
.	TRBD1	TRBV12-3/TRBV12-4	TRBJ2-7	CASSFHTTGSYEQYF	TGTGCCAGCAGTTTTCACACGACAGGGTCCTACGAGCAGTACTTC
few	.	TRBV5-5	TRBJ2-5	CASSLGQPGETQYF	TGTGCCAGCAGCTTGGGACAGCCAGGGGAGACCCAGTACTTC
.	.	TRBV6-2/TRBV6-3	TRBJ1-5	CASSWRVTSGNQPQHF	TGTGCCAGCAGTTGGAGGGTCACAAGTGGCAATCAGCCCCAGCATTTT
.	.	TRBV20-1	TRBJ2-5	CSASRGAGETQYF	TGCAGTGCTAGTCGGGGGGCGGGAGAGACCCAGTACTTC
many	.	TRBV4-3	TRBJ2-7	CASSQGFSYEQYF	TGCGCCAGCAGCCAAGGATTCAGCTACGAGCAGTACTTC
.	.	TRBV12-3/TRBV12-4	TRBJ1-2	CASSLGTEEGYTF	TGTGCCAGCAGTTTGGGGACGGAGGAGGGCTACACCTTC
.	.	TRBV6-1	TRBJ1-5	CASSRQGPSSNQPQHF	TGTGCCAGCTCAAGGCAGGGGCCCTCCTCTAATCAGCCCCAGCATTTT
.	TRBD1	TRBV12-3/TRBV12-4	TRBJ2-3	CASTGPGTGFTDTQYF	TGTGCCAGCACTGGGCCCGGGACAGGGTTTACAGATACGCAGTATTTT